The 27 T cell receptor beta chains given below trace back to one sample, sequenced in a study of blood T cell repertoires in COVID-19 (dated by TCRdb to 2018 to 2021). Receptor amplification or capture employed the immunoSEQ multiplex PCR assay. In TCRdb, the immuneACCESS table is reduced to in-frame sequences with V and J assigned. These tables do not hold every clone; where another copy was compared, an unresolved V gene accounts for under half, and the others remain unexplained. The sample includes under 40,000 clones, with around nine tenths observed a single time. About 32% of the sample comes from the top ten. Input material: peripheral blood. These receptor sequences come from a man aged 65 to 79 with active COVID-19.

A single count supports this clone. The CDR3 DNA sequence: TGCGCCAGCAGCTGGACAGGGGACGAGCAGTACTTC. It yields the protein CASSWTGDEQYF. V is TRBV5-1 and J is TRBJ2-7; 9 nucleotides match TRBD1. J gave up 5 bases and V 3 bases, and 0 bases lay outside the gene matches. The germline gives CDR1 SGHRS, CDR2 YFSETQ. This CDR3 spans 12 amino acids. Supplemented by reference TRBV5-1 and TRBJ2-7, the full variable domain reads KAGVTQTPRYLIKTRGQQVTLSCSPISGHRSVSWYQQTPGQGLQFLFEYFSETQRNKGNFPGRFSGRQFSNSRSEMNVSTLELGDSALYLCASSWTGDEQYFGPGTRLTVT.

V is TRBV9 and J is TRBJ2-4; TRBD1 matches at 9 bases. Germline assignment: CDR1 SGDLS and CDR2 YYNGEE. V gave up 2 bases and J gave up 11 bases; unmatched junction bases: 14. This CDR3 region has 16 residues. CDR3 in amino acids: CASSVGTGTGYNLQYF. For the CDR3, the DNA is TGTGCCAGCAGCGTGGGAACCGGGACAGGGTATAATCTTCAGTACTTC.

The CDR3 sequence: CASSQGSGLAGLLNTGELFF. In DNA, the CDR3 is TGCGCCAGCAGCCAAGGGTCGGGACTAGCGGGGCTTTTGAACACCGGGGAGCTGTTTTTT. This chain joins TRBV4-3 and TRBJ2-2; 13 bases line up with TRBD2. The germline V gene encodes CDR1 LGHNA and CDR2 YSLEER. This CDR3 has 20 residues. V was pared by 1 base and J by 1 base, with 9 bases of the junction left unmatched.

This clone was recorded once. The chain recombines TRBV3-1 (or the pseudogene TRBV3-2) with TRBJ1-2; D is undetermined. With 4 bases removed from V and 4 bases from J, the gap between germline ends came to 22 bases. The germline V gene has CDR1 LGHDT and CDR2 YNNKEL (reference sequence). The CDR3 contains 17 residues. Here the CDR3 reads CASSLRYLPPWAYGYTF. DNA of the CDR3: TGTGCCAGCAGCCTTCGTTATTTGCCCCCATGGGCCTATGGCTACACCTTC.

The CDR3 DNA reads TGTGCCAGCAGCCTTTCCAGGGAAGGCTACACCTTC. Translated, it gives CASSLSREGYTF. The chain couples TRBV7-9 to TRBJ1-2; a weak D match, TRBD1 (5 bases). V was shortened by 5 bases and J by 8 bases, with 12 bases between the two germline ends. Germline V gene lookup returns CDR1 SEHNR and CDR2 FQNEAQ (reference sequence). The CDR3 is 12 amino acids.

CDR3 nucleotides: TGTGCCAGCAGCCCGACAAAAGACAGGGCCTACGAGCAGTACTTC. Translated: CASSPTKDRAYEQYF. V is TRBV7-2 and J is TRBJ2-7, with 7 bases aligning to TRBD1. Germline CDR1 reads SGHTA; CDR2 reads FQGNSA. This CDR3 is built from 15 residues. With V trimmed by 5 bases and J by 2 bases, 9 bases remained unmatched.

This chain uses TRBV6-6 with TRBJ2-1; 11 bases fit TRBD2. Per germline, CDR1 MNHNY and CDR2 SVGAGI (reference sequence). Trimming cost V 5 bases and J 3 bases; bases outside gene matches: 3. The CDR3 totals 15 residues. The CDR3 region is CASSRLAGIYNEQFF. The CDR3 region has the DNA TGTGCCAGCAGTCGACTAGCGGGAATCTACAATGAGCAGTTCTTC.

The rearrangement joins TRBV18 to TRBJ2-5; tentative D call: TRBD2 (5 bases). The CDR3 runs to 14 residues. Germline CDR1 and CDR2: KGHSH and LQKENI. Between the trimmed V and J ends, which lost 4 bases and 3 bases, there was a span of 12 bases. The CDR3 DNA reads TGTGCCAGCTCACTAAACCGGGGAGAAGAGACCCAGTACTTC. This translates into CASSLNRGEETQYF.

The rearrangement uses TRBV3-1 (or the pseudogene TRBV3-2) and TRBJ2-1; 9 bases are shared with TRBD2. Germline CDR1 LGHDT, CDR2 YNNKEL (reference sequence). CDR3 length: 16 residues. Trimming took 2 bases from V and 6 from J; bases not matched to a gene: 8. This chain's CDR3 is CASSQIKAGGGNEQFF. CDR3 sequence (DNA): TGTGCCAGCAGCCAAATAAAAGCGGGGGGTGGCAATGAGCAGTTCTTC.

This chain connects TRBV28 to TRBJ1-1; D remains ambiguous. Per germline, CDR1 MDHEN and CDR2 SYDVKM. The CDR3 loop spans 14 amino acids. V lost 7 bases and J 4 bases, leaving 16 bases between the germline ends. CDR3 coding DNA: TGTGCCAGCAAGGTCGGGTTTTATGTCACTGAAGCTTTCTTT. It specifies CASKVGFYVTEAFF.

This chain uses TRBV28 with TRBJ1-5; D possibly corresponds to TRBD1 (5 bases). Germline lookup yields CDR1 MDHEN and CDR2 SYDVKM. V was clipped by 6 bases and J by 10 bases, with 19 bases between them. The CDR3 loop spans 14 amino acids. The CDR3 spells CASRRGGAGGPQHF. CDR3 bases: TGTGCCAGCAGAAGAGGTGGGGCGGGGGGTCCCCAGCATTTT.

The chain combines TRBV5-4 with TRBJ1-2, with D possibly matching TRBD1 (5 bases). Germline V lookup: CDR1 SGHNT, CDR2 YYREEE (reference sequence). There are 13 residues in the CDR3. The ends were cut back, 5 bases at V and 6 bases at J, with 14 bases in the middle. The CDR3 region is CASSSSRQHGYTF. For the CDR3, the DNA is TGTGCCAGCAGTTCCTCGCGACAGCATGGCTACACCTTC.

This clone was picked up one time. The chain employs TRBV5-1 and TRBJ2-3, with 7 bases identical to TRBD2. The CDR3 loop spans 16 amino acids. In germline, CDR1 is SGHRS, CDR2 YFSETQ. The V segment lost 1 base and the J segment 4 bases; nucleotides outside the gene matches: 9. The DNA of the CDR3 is TGCGCCAGCAGCTTGCCTGCGCGGGGGATCCCAGATACGCAGTATTTT. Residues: CASSLPARGIPDTQYF.

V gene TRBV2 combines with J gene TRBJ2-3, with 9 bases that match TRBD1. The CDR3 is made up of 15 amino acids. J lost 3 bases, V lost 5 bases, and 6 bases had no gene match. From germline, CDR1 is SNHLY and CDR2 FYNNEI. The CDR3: CASSLTGGITDTQYF. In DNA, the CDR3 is TGTGCCAGCAGTTTGACAGGGGGTATAACAGATACGCAGTATTTT.

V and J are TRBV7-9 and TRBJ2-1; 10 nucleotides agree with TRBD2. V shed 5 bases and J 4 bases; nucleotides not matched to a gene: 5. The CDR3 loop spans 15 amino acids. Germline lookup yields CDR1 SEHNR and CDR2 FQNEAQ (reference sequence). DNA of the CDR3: TGTGCCAGCAGCCAAGGACTAGCGGAATACAATGAGCAGTTCTTC. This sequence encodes CASSQGLAEYNEQFF.

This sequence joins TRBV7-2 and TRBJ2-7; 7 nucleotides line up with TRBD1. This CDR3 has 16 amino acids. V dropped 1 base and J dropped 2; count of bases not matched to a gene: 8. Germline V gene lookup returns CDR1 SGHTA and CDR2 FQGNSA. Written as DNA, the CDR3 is TGTGCCAGCAGCTTAGTATGGACAGGTGACGCCTACGAGCAGTACTTC. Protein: CASSLVWTGDAYEQYF.

The DNA for the CDR3 is TGTGCCAGAAGCCCTGACAGGGGGTCAATGAACACTGAAGCTTTCTTT. It translates to CARSPDRGSMNTEAFF. This chain connects TRBV5-3 to TRBJ1-1; the match to TRBD1 covers 9 bases. TRBV5-3 is noted as an ORF with a role that remains uncertain. V lost 4 bases and J lost 0; bases outside the gene matches: 7. The length of the CDR3 is 16 residues.

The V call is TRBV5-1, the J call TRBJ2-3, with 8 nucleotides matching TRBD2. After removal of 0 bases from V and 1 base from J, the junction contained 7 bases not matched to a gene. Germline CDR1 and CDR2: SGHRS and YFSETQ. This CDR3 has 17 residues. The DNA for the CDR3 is TGCGCCAGCAGCTTGGGGCCCGCGGGGGGCGGCACAGATACGCAGTATTTT. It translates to CASSLGPAGGGTDTQYF.

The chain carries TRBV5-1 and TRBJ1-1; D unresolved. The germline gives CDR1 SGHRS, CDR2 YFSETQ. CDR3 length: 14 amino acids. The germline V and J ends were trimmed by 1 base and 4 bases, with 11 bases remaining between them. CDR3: CASSLTAAGTEAFF. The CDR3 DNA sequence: TGCGCCAGCAGCTTGACTGCAGCGGGCACTGAAGCTTTCTTT. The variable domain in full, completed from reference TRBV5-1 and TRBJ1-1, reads KAGVTQTPRYLIKTRGQQVTLSCSPISGHRSVSWYQQTPGQGLQFLFEYFSETQRNKGNFPGRFSGRQFSNSRSEMNVSTLELGDSALYLCASSLTAAGTEAFFGQGTRLTVV.

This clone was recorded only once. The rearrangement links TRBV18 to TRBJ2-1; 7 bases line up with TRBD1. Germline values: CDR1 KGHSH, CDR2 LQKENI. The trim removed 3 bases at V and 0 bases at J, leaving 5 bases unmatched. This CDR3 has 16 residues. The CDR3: CASSPLGTVSYNEQFF. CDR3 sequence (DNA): TGTGCCAGCTCACCCCTGGGGACAGTCTCCTACAATGAGCAGTTCTTC.

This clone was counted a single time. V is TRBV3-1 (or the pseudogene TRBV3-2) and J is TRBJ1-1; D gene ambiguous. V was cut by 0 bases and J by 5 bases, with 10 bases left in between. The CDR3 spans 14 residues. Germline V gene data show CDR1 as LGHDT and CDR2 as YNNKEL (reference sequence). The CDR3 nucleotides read TGTGCCAGCAGCCAAGATCGGTCCCGAACTGAAGCTTTCTTT. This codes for CASSQDRSRTEAFF.

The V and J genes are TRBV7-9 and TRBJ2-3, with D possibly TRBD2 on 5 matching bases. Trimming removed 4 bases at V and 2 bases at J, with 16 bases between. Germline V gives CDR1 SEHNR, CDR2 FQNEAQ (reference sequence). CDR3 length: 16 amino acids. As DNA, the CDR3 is TGTGCCAGCAGCTCGGTCCACGGAGGACCCACAGATACGCAGTATTTT. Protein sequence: CASSSVHGGPTDTQYF.

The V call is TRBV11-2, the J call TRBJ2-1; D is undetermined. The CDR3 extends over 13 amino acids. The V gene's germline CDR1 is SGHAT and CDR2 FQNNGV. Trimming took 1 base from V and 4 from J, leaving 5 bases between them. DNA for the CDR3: TGTGCCAGCAGCTTAGTAATATACAATGAGCAGTTCTTC. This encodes CASSLVIYNEQFF.

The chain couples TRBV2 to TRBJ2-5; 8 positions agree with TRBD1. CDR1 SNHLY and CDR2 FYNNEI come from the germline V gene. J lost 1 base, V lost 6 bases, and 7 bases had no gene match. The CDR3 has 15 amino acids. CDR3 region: CASSLDRGIQETQYF. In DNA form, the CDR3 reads TGTGCCAGCAGCTTAGACAGGGGTATCCAAGAGACCCAGTACTTC.

The CDR3: CASSYSGQYYGYTF. The CDR3 DNA is TGTGCCAGCAGTTACTCGGGACAGTACTATGGCTACACCTTC. This sequence joins TRBV6-5 and TRBJ1-2; 7 bases fit TRBD1. Looked up from germline, CDR1 is MNHEY and CDR2 is SVGAGI. This CDR3 has 14 residues. V lost 0 bases and J lost 3; bases outside the gene matches: 1.

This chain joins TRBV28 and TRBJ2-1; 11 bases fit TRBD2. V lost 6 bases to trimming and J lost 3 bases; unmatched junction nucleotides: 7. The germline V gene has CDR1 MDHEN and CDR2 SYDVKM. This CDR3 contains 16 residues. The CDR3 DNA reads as TGTGCCAGCAGGCCATATAGCGGGGGGGGCTACAATGAGCAGTTCTTC. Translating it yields CASRPYSGGGYNEQFF.

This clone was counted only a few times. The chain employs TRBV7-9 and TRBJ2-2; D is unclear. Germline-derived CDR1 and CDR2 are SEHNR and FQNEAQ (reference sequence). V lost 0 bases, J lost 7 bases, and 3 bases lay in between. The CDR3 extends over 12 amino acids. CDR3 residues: CASSLAYGELFF. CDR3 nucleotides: TGTGCCAGCAGCTTAGCGTACGGGGAGCTGTTTTTT.